The 27 T cell receptor beta chains given below trace back to one sample, sequenced in a study of T cell changes during pregnancy in multiple sclerosis. Sequencing used immunoSEQ multiplex PCR; TCRdb keeps in-frame clones, though not all of them. The table records tens of thousands of clones, around 94% of them present only once. The sequences come from CD8+ T cells from peripheral blood mononuclear cells, collected in the third trimester of pregnancy. These receptors were obtained from a female donor with multiple sclerosis, enrolled in a pregnancy study.

V gene TRBV27 combines with J gene TRBJ2-5; possibly TRBD1 for D (6 bases). This CDR3 contains 15 residues. Trimming stripped 4 bases from V and 10 bases from J, with 22 bases between. Germline CDR1 reads MNHEY; CDR2 reads SMNVEV (reference sequence). The CDR3 DNA follows: TGTGCCAGCAGTTCCTATGGGGGCCCACCCGGGGACCAGTACTTC. Encoded protein: CASSSYGGPPGDQYF.

The sample holds many counts of this clone. The chain recombines TRBV19 with TRBJ1-1; 9 nucleotides line up with TRBD1. The CDR3 sequence is 16 residues long. V lost 7 bases and J lost 4; bases outside the gene matches: 13. The germline CDR1 and CDR2 sequences are LNHDA and SQIVND (reference sequence). CDR3 bases: TGTGCCAGTACCGACCTACAGGGGGCTTTGTTCACTGAAGCTTTCTTT. Translation gives CASTDLQGALFTEAFF.

The chain carries TRBV28 and TRBJ1-5, with 9 bases fitting TRBD1. The CDR3 loop spans 17 amino acids. J lost 4 bases, V lost 9 bases, and 16 bases had no gene match. The V gene's germline CDR1 is MDHEN and CDR2 SYDVKM. CDR3: CARIRDRATRNNQPQHF. The CDR3 nucleotides are TGTGCCAGAATCCGGGACAGGGCTACCAGAAATAATCAGCCCCAGCATTTT.

V and J are TRBV30 and TRBJ2-7, with a tentative D call TRBD1 (5 bases). The V end lost 0 bases, the J end lost 6 bases, and 21 bases lay between the germline ends. CDR1 is GTSNPN and CDR2 is SVGIG in the germline V gene (reference sequence). The CDR3 has 16 residues. The chain's CDR3 is CAWSVLGFGQPSEQYF. CDR3 in DNA: TGTGCCTGGAGTGTACTTGGATTTGGACAACCTTCCGAGCAGTACTTC.

V and J are TRBV19 and TRBJ1-1; a weak D match, TRBD1 (5 bases). Trimming took 8 bases from V and 6 from J, leaving 10 bases between them. The CDR3 is 11 residues long. Germline-derived CDR1 and CDR2 are LNHDA and SQIVND (reference sequence). Here the CDR3 DNA reads TGTGCCAGTCGGTTAGGGGCTGAAGCTTTCTTT. It translates to CASRLGAEAFF.

The rearrangement joins TRBV28 to TRBJ2-1; weak D call: TRBD2 (5 bases). The length of the CDR3 is 14 residues. V dropped 6 bases and J dropped 3 bases, with 12 bases sitting between them. Per germline, CDR1 MDHEN and CDR2 SYDVKM. As DNA, the CDR3 is TGTGCCAGCAGGCAACTAGTCCTCTACAATGAGCAGTTCTTC. It translates to CASRQLVLYNEQFF.

The chain combines TRBV5-1 with TRBJ2-7, with D possibly being TRBD1 (6 bases). Between the trimmed V and J ends, which lost 4 bases and 1 base, there was a span of 12 bases. This CDR3 region has 14 residues. Per germline, CDR1 SGHRS and CDR2 YFSETQ. The CDR3 loop is CASSHRDASYEQYF. The CDR3 DNA is TGCGCCAGCAGCCACAGGGATGCATCCTACGAGCAGTACTTC.

The chain uses TRBV27 and TRBJ2-4; 7 nucleotides align to TRBD1. V shed 2 bases and J 9 bases; nucleotides not matched to a gene: 7. Germline V gives CDR1 MNHEY, CDR2 SMNVEV (reference sequence). CDR3 length: 14 amino acids. Written as DNA, the CDR3 is TGTGCCAGCAGTTTAGACAGGGTGGACGGCATTCAGTACTTC. It yields the protein CASSLDRVDGIQYF.

The rearrangement uses TRBV6-1 and TRBJ2-1; D not certain. CDR1 and CDR2 (germline): MNHNS, SASEGT. Trimming pared 4 bases from V and 8 bases from J, leaving 12 bases between. This CDR3 comprises 13 residues. The CDR3 region is CASSGPLRHEQFF. The CDR3 DNA reads as TGTGCCAGCAGTGGTCCTCTACGCCATGAGCAGTTCTTC.

The chain links TRBV4-3 to TRBJ2-2, with TRBD2 matching 11 bases. The CDR3 sequence is 19 residues long. The J segment lost 6 bases and the V segment lost 3 bases, leaving 15 bases of the junction unmatched. Germline V gene lookup returns CDR1 LGHNA and CDR2 YSLEER. The CDR3 is CASSHTGTSGRTGPGELFF. The CDR3 nucleotides read TGCGCCAGCAGCCATACCGGGACTAGCGGACGCACCGGTCCCGGGGAGCTGTTTTTT.

The rearrangement uses TRBV5-1 and TRBJ1-6; D is unclear. The germline gives CDR1 SGHRS, CDR2 YFSETQ. Trimming removed 3 bases at V and 0 bases at J, with 13 bases between. The CDR3 is 17 residues long. The CDR3 loop reads CASSSGILDSYNSPLHF. CDR3 in DNA: TGCGCCAGCAGCTCCGGGATATTGGACTCCTATAATTCACCCCTCCACTTT.

V gene TRBV11-3 combines with J gene TRBJ2-4, with TRBD1 matching over 10 bases. V shed 5 bases and J 8 bases; nucleotides not matched to a gene: 6. The CDR3 loop spans 14 amino acids. Germline values: CDR1 SGHNT, CDR2 YENEEA. The CDR3 sequence is CASSPGQGEDIQYF. In DNA, the CDR3 is TGTGCCAGCAGCCCCGGACAGGGGGAGGACATTCAGTACTTC.

This clone was detected once. V is TRBV7-2 and J is TRBJ2-1; D might be TRBD2 (5 bases). Germline V gene data show CDR1 as SGHTA and CDR2 as FQGNSA. The CDR3 extends over 15 amino acids. Trimming removed 3 bases at V and 0 bases at J, with 9 bases between. CDR3 amino acids: CASSFGKSSYNEQFF. The CDR3 coding sequence is TGTGCCAGCAGCTTCGGGAAAAGCTCCTACAATGAGCAGTTCTTC.

The genes are TRBV6-6 and TRBJ2-7; maybe TRBD2 (6 bases). This CDR3 region has 14 residues. V lost 1 base and J lost 4, with 11 bases in between. The germline V gene has CDR1 MNHNY and CDR2 SVGAGI (reference sequence). The CDR3 bases are TGTGCCAGCAGTTACTGGTCAGGGAGGTACGAGCAGTACTTC. Its protein product is CASSYWSGRYEQYF.

This clone has just one count. The chain employs TRBV6-1 and TRBJ1-2; TRBD1 agrees at 9 bases. Germline CDR1 is MNHNS and CDR2 is SASEGT. The CDR3 has 12 residues. V gave up 4 bases and J gave up 8 bases; unmatched junction bases: 2. This CDR3 is CASSGGQGGYTF. The CDR3 DNA is TGTGCCAGCAGTGGGGGACAGGGAGGCTACACCTTC.

This chain uses TRBV6-5 with TRBJ2-2; 7 bases fit TRBD1. From germline, CDR1 is MNHEY and CDR2 SVGAGI. Trimming removed 5 bases from V and 6 bases from J; junction bases left unmatched: 9. This CDR3 contains 15 residues. The CDR3 is CASSVDRVIAGELFF. CDR3 DNA: TGTGCCAGCAGTGTAGACAGGGTAATAGCCGGGGAGCTGTTTTTT.

This chain joins TRBV27 and TRBJ2-3, with TRBD2 identical over 13 bases. The length of the CDR3 is 15 residues. After removal of 5 bases from V and 6 bases from J, the junction contained 5 bases not matched to a gene. In germline, CDR1 is MNHEY, CDR2 SMNVEV (reference sequence). The CDR3 nucleotides are TGTGCCAGCAGTCCCCGACTAGCGGGAGGTGATACGCAGTATTTT. This codes for CASSPRLAGGDTQYF.

The rearrangement uses TRBV4-1 and TRBJ1-2, with TRBD1 matching 9 bases. The germline V gene encodes CDR1 MGHRA and CDR2 YSYEKL. The junction had 2 bases not matched to a gene; V was cut back by 1 base and J by 2 bases. The CDR3 is 15 amino acids. As DNA, the CDR3 is TGCGCCAGCAGCCAAGTAACAGGGGGCAACTATGGCTACACCTTC. Translated: CASSQVTGGNYGYTF.

The chain is built from TRBV28 and TRBJ2-7; D perhaps matches TRBD1 (5 bases). Trimming cost V 6 bases and J 3 bases, with 24 bases left between them. The CDR3 runs to 17 residues. CDR1 is MDHEN and CDR2 is SYDVKM in the germline V gene. CDR3 residues: CASRRGLMGSAVYEQYF. The CDR3 bases are TGTGCCAGCAGAAGGGGTCTAATGGGTTCGGCGGTCTACGAGCAGTACTTC.

The chain joins TRBV13 to TRBJ2-7; a weak D match, TRBD1 (6 bases). The germline CDR1 and CDR2 sequences are PRHDT and FYEKMQ (reference sequence). This CDR3 is 15 amino acids long. The germline V and J ends were trimmed by 3 bases and 7 bases, with 19 bases remaining between them. Here the CDR3 DNA reads TGTGCCAGCAGCTTCCCCCCAGGGACAACTAAGGAGCAGTACTTC. This sequence encodes CASSFPPGTTKEQYF.

This clone appeared a single time. The rearrangement links TRBV10-2 to TRBJ2-7, with a weak D call TRBD2 (6 bases). V shed 2 bases and J shed 1 base, with 12 bases lying between them. The CDR3 has 15 amino acids. The germline CDR1 and CDR2 sequences are WSHSY and SAAADI. Here the CDR3 reads CASSEVGRGSYEQYF. In DNA, the CDR3 is TGCGCCAGCAGTGAGGTGGGGCGGGGTTCCTACGAGCAGTACTTC.

V and J are TRBV28 and TRBJ1-2, with D unresolved. Per germline, CDR1 MDHEN and CDR2 SYDVKM. This CDR3 comprises 14 residues. Deletions cut 3 bases from V and 0 bases from J, with 8 bases between. As DNA, the CDR3 is TGTGCCAGCAGTTTCACCCAGACTAACTATGGCTACACCTTC. It specifies CASSFTQTNYGYTF.

This chain links TRBV29-1 with TRBJ1-1; D is possibly TRBD1 (5 bases). Looked up from germline, CDR1 is SQVTM and CDR2 is ANQGSEA. The germline V and J ends were trimmed by 4 bases and 1 base, with 16 bases remaining between them. The CDR3 runs 15 residues. The CDR3, as DNA: TGCAGCGTTGTGGAAGGGGTTACGGGGAACACTGAAGCTTTCTTT. This sequence encodes CSVVEGVTGNTEAFF.

In DNA form, the CDR3 reads TGTGCCAGCAGCTTTTTCCGGGAGCGCACAGATACGCAGTATTTT. Its protein product is CASSFFRERTDTQYF. The chain combines TRBV7-8 with TRBJ2-3; weak D call: TRBD2 (6 bases). The CDR3 has 15 residues. V lost 3 bases, J lost 1 base, and 11 bases lay in between. Germline V gene data show CDR1 as SGHVS and CDR2 as FQNEAQ.

The chain couples TRBV27 to TRBJ1-5; 9 nucleotides line up with TRBD1. From germline, CDR1 is MNHEY and CDR2 SMNVEV (reference sequence). CDR3 size: 15 residues. The trim removed 6 bases at V and 5 bases at J, leaving 8 bases unmatched. CDR3 bases: TGTGCCAGCAGCCGGACAGGGGATACGGATCAGCCCCAGCATTTT. Translating it yields CASSRTGDTDQPQHF.

The rearrangement joins TRBV7-2 to TRBJ2-3; no clear D. V was trimmed by 6 bases and J by 4 bases, leaving 8 bases between them. The CDR3 is 12 residues long. Germline CDR1 reads SGHTA; CDR2 reads FQGNSA. The CDR3: CASRKKPDTQYF. The CDR3 DNA follows: TGTGCCAGCAGGAAAAAGCCAGATACGCAGTATTTT.

This chain links TRBV7-9 with TRBJ1-5; weak D call: TRBD1 (6 bases). Trimming pared 3 bases from V and 6 bases from J, leaving 9 bases between. CDR1 SEHNR and CDR2 FQNEAQ come from the germline V gene (reference sequence). CDR3 length: 13 residues. CDR3 protein: CASSLGASQPQHF. The CDR3 nucleotides read TGTGCCAGCAGCTTGGGGGCTAGTCAGCCCCAGCATTTT.